The 8 T cell receptor beta chains below were found in one sample sequenced in a study of blood T cell repertoires in COVID-19. Profiled with immunoSEQ multiplex PCR; TCRdb holds only in-frame clones, not every one. The sample consists of about 230,000 clones, 75% to 85% of them appearing once. What was sequenced was peripheral blood. Receptor source: a man aged 40-49 years who had recovered from COVID-19.

This clone was counted only a few times. V is TRBV30 and J is TRBJ1-2; 8 bases agree with TRBD1. J lost 4 bases, V lost 4 bases, and 2 bases had no gene match. The CDR3 totals 12 residues. In germline, CDR1 is GTSNPN, CDR2 SVGIG (reference sequence). CDR3 in amino acids: CAWTGGVYGYTF. The DNA for the CDR3 is TGTGCCTGGACAGGGGGCGTCTATGGCTACACCTTC.

A few counts support this clone. This rearrangement joins TRBV7-2 to TRBJ2-7; a possible D gene is TRBD1 (6 bases). Trimming pared 3 bases from V and 3 bases from J, leaving 12 bases between. Germline V gives CDR1 SGHTA, CDR2 FQGNSA. The CDR3 is made up of 14 amino acids. CDR3 sequence reads: CASSFRTEGYEQYF. In nucleotides, the CDR3 is TGTGCCAGCAGCTTTCGGACAGAGGGCTACGAGCAGTACTTC.

The V gene is TRBV2, the J gene TRBJ1-6; TRBD1 is a possible D gene (5 bases). The CDR3 is 15 residues long. The germline V gene encodes CDR1 SNHLY and CDR2 FYNNEI. Trimming took off 3 bases at V and 8 bases at J, with 14 bases between the two ends. DNA for the CDR3: TGTGCCAGCAGTGAGTCATGGGGGGGTGATTCACCCCTCCACTTT. Its protein is CASSESWGGDSPLHF.

The chain couples TRBV11-2 to TRBJ1-1, with D perhaps TRBD1 (6 bases). V lost 0 bases and J lost 5, with 7 bases in between. Germline CDR1 is SGHAT and CDR2 is FQNNGV. The CDR3 is 13 residues long. The CDR3 here is CASSLEQGTEAFF. The CDR3 region has the DNA TGTGCCAGCAGCTTAGAACAGGGAACTGAAGCTTTCTTT.

Points on this clone: A read error may produce the germline difference seen at one junction end. The chain joins TRBV7-7 to TRBJ2-5, with D possibly being TRBD2 (6 bases). The germline CDR1 and CDR2 sequences are SSHAT and FNYEAQ (reference sequence). This CDR3 is 14 amino acids long. The CDR3 DNA reads as TGTGCTAGCAGTTTTGACGGGAGTCAAGAGACCCAGTACTTC. Encoded protein: CASSFDGSQETQYF.

The V gene is TRBV4-3, the J gene TRBJ2-7; D may be TRBD2 (6 bases). Deletions cut 5 bases from V and 6 bases from J, with 14 bases between. CDR1 LGHNA and CDR2 YSLEER come from the germline V gene. CDR3 size: 13 residues. CDR3 amino acids: CASSKGTSREQYF. CDR3 bases: TGCGCCAGCAGCAAAGGGACTTCCCGCGAGCAGTACTTC.

The rearrangement joins TRBV6-5 to TRBJ1-2; D not resolved. The germline V gene encodes CDR1 MNHEY and CDR2 SVGAGI. There are 14 residues in the CDR3. Trimming removed 2 bases from V and 7 bases from J, with 14 bases in between. The CDR3 loop is CASSYSGPGIGYTF. CDR3 coding DNA: TGTGCCAGCAGTTACAGTGGTCCCGGGATTGGCTACACCTTC.

V usage is TRBV4-2 and J usage is TRBJ2-1; TRBD2 aligns across 10 bases. V lost 1 base and J lost 0; bases outside the gene matches: 12. The germline V gene encodes CDR1 LGHNA and CDR2 YNFKEQ. The CDR3 is 20 residues long. The CDR3 DNA follows: TGTGCCAGCAGCCAAGTCTGGGCAGCGGGAGGGGCAGGCTCCTACAATGAGCAGTTCTTC. It translates to CASSQVWAAGGAGSYNEQFF.